The 4 T cell receptor beta chains given below trace back to one sample, sequenced in a study of blood T cell repertoires in COVID-19. Generated by immunoSEQ multiplex PCR, the TCRdb table keeps only in-frame clones and is missing some. The sample consists of 9,500 to 15,000 clones, around 90% of them appearing once. Material for sequencing was peripheral blood. Receptors originate from a man aged 65 to 79 with active COVID-19.

V usage is TRBV5-8 and J usage is TRBJ2-3; no clear D. V gave up 0 bases and J gave up 2 bases, with 13 bases separating them. CDR1 and CDR2 (germline): SGHTS, YDEGEE. This CDR3 comprises 16 residues. Here the CDR3 reads CASSLGASVYTDTQYF. CDR3 sequence (DNA): TGTGCCAGCAGCTTGGGTGCCAGCGTATACACAGATACGCAGTATTTT.

The V gene is TRBV15, the J gene TRBJ1-1; D perhaps matches TRBD1 (6 bases). The V gene lost 0 bases and the J gene lost 1 base, with 9 bases spanning the gap. The CDR3 is made up of 15 amino acids. Per germline, CDR1 LNHNV and CDR2 YYDKDF (reference sequence). This CDR3 is CATSRDLRGNTEAFF. Here the CDR3 DNA reads TGTGCCACCAGCAGAGATCTCAGGGGGAACACTGAAGCTTTCTTT.

The chain has TRBV11-3 and TRBJ2-7; tentative D call: TRBD2 (6 bases). V was cut by 1 base and J by 2 bases, with 9 bases left in between. The CDR3 consists of 14 residues. The V gene's germline CDR1 is SGHNT and CDR2 YENEEA. CDR3 residues: CASSLGRGPYEQYF. CDR3 DNA sequence: TGTGCCAGCAGCTTAGGGAGGGGCCCCTACGAGCAGTACTTC. The whole variable domain, remainder taken from reference TRBV11-3 and TRBJ2-7, is EAGVVQSPRYKIIEKKQPVAFWCNPISGHNTLYWYLQNLGQGPELLIRYENEEAVDDSQLPKDRFSAERLKGVDSTLKIQPAELGDSAVYLCASSLGRGPYEQYFGPGTRLTVT.

The chain joins TRBV18 to TRBJ1-5; 7 bases map to TRBD1. The V gene's germline CDR1 is KGHSH and CDR2 LQKENI. Trimming cost V 4 bases and J 4 bases; bases outside gene matches: 4. This CDR3 has 14 residues. CDR3 DNA sequence: TGTGCCAGCTCACTCGGGACAGCTAATCAGCCCCAGCATTTT. Protein product: CASSLGTANQPQHF. Combining the CDR3 with reference TRBV18 and TRBJ1-5 gives the whole variable domain NAGVMQNPRHLVRRRGQEARLRCSPMKGHSHVYWYRQLPEEGLKFMVYLQKENIIDESGMPKERFSAEFPKEGPSILRIQQVVRGDSAAYFCASSLGTANQPQHFGDGTRLSIL.